A single sample gave rise to the 25 T cell receptor beta chains below, sequenced in a study of T cell repertoires in cytomegalovirus infection. TCRdb re-analysed the reads in MiXCR, keeping a single row per CDR3 protein. The profile shows hundreds of thousands of distinct CDR3 sequences, around 32% of them singletons. These receptors' antigens are unknown. The source was cultured CD8+ T cells from PBMCs, collected from culture after CMV antigen stimulation. The source is a human donor in good health (CMV status not recorded). Some clones in this sample may be carry-over from other donors' samples.

This clonotype was observed many times. The CDR3 DNA follows: TGTGCCAGCAGTCAACTAGCGACTAGCTCCTACGAGCAGTACTTC. This sequence encodes CASSQLATSSYEQYF. The chain combines TRBV6-1 with TRBJ2-7, with TRBD2 identical over 7 bases. Germline V gene sequence: CDR1 MNHNS, CDR2 SASEGT. The length of the CDR3 is 15 residues. V lost 5 bases and J lost 0; bases outside the gene matches: 7.

This clonotype has just a few counts. The chain couples TRBV5-6 to TRBJ1-6; D remains ambiguous. The CDR3 covers 15 residues. V lost 7 bases to trimming and J lost 2 bases, with 13 bases between them. Germline V CDR1 and CDR2: SGHDT, YYEEEE. CDR3 in DNA: TGTGCCAGCTCCCCGACGGATCCCTATAATTCACCCCTCCACTTT. It specifies CASSPTDPYNSPLHF.

The gene calls are TRBV9 and TRBJ1-1; tentative D call: TRBD1 (5 bases). Germline CDR1 is SGDLS and CDR2 is YYNGEE. Trimming took 5 bases from V and 3 from J, leaving 14 bases between them. The CDR3 is made up of 14 amino acids. CDR3 amino acids: CASSAGDGYTEAFF. The CDR3 DNA sequence: TGTGCCAGCAGTGCCGGGGACGGCTACACTGAAGCTTTCTTT.

This clonotype occurred a few times. The J gene is TRBJ2-1, the V gene TRBV7-6, with TRBD2 matching 10 bases. The CDR3 loop spans 15 amino acids. From germline, CDR1 is SGHVS and CDR2 FNYEAQ. Germline trimming cut 10 bases from V and 9 bases from J; bases unmatched to any gene: 15. CDR3 region: CAITRPQRGGREQFF. The CDR3 nucleotides read TGTGCCATCACGCGGCCCCAGCGGGGGGGACGTGAGCAGTTCTTC.

The chain couples TRBV19 to TRBJ1-6; TRBD1 is a possible D gene (6 bases). V was pared by 9 bases and J by 8 bases, with 23 bases between. The CDR3 consists of 16 residues. Looked up from germline, CDR1 is LNHDA and CDR2 is SQIVND (reference sequence). CDR3 region: CASLKTGAELDSPLHF. Here the CDR3 DNA reads TGTGCCAGCCTGAAGACAGGCGCTGAATTGGATTCACCCCTCCACTTT.

The V call is TRBV7-9, the J call TRBJ1-3; unclear D gene. The CDR3 loop spans 18 amino acids. V shed 5 bases and J shed 5 bases, with 25 bases lying between them. Looked up from germline, CDR1 is SEHNR and CDR2 is FQNEAQ (reference sequence). CDR3 residues: CASSKPRDYTETRNTIYF. CDR3 in DNA: TGTGCCAGCAGCAAGCCGCGAGATTATACAGAAACTCGAAACACCATATATTTT.

Only a few counts were recorded for this clonotype. The V gene is TRBV15, the J gene TRBJ2-3, with TRBD1 identical over 8 bases. With 1 base clipped from V and 4 bases from J, the junction kept 4 bases outside the gene matches. The germline V gene has CDR1 LNHNV and CDR2 YYDKDF (reference sequence). This CDR3 has 15 residues. The CDR3 region is CATSRVTGDPDTQYF. The CDR3 nucleotides are TGTGCCACCAGCAGAGTGACAGGGGACCCAGATACGCAGTATTTT.

The sample holds many counts of this clonotype. The rearrangement links TRBV7-2 to TRBJ2-1; the D gene could be TRBD1 or TRBD2 (5 bases each). V lost 1 base and J lost 0, with 10 bases in between. This CDR3 contains 16 residues. Germline-derived CDR1 and CDR2 are SGHTA and FQGNSA. CDR3 protein: CASSLDMGDSYNEQFF. The CDR3, as DNA: TGTGCCAGCAGCTTAGATATGGGGGACTCCTACAATGAGCAGTTCTTC.

This clonotype was detected a few times. CDR3 amino acids: CASSFGGTNEQFF. CDR3 DNA: TGTGCCAGCAGTTTCGGAGGTACGAATGAGCAGTTCTTC. The chain is built from TRBV27 and TRBJ2-1, with a tentative D call TRBD2 (5 bases). The CDR3 covers 13 residues. The V gene lost 3 bases and the J gene lost 7 bases, with 10 bases spanning the gap. From germline, CDR1 is MNHEY and CDR2 SMNVEV (reference sequence).

A few counts support this clonotype. The chain couples TRBV27 to TRBJ1-1; perhaps TRBD1 as D (6 bases). With 6 bases removed from V and 10 bases from J, the gap between germline ends came to 12 bases. CDR3 length: 11 amino acids. The germline V gene encodes CDR1 MNHEY and CDR2 SMNVEV (reference sequence). CDR3 coding DNA: TGTGCCAGCAGAGCGCGGGGGCTAGCTTTCTTT. This translates into CASRARGLAFF.

This chain connects TRBV11-2 to TRBJ1-2; no firm D call. Germline loops: CDR1 SGHAT, CDR2 FQNNGV. V lost 0 bases, J lost 5 bases, and 13 bases lay in between. The CDR3 runs 15 residues. The CDR3 DNA sequence: TGTGCCAGCAGCTTAGAGGTGGCAGCCCCGTATGGCTACACCTTC. Amino acid sequence: CASSLEVAAPYGYTF. Looking up the rest from reference TRBV11-2 and TRBJ1-2 gives the full variable domain: EAGVAQSPRYKIIEKRQSVAFWCNPISGHATLYWYQQILGQGPKLLIQFQNNGVVDDSQLPKDRFSAERLKGVDSTLKIQPAKLEDSAVYLCASSLEVAAPYGYTFGSGTRLTVV.

This sequence joins TRBV7-6 and TRBJ1-1; 11 bases are shared with TRBD1. The CDR3 sequence is 14 residues long. Germline CDR1 SGHVS, CDR2 FNYEAQ. V gave up 5 bases and J gave up 7 bases; unmatched junction bases: 6. In nucleotides, the CDR3 is TGTGCCAGCAGCACCGGACAGGGGGCGATTGAAGCTTTCTTT. This gives the protein CASSTGQGAIEAFF.

J is TRBJ2-3 and V is TRBV20-1; D ambiguous. This CDR3 comprises 16 residues. The germline CDR1 and CDR2 sequences are DFQATT and SNEGSKA (reference sequence). Deletions cut 3 bases from V and 0 bases from J, with 16 bases between. Written as DNA, the CDR3 is TGCAGTGCTAGCCCCTTTATTACTTCTAGCACAGATACGCAGTATTTT. It yields the protein CSASPFITSSTDTQYF.

V is TRBV10-3 and J is TRBJ2-1, with D unresolved. The CDR3 spans 11 residues. The V end was cut by 5 bases, the J end by 13 bases, with 12 bases between. Germline CDR1 ENHRY, CDR2 SYGVKD. For the CDR3, the DNA is TGTGCCATCAGTAAACCGGGTCCTCAGTTCTTC. Translating it yields CAISKPGPQFF.

This clonotype was counted between two and nine times. The J gene is TRBJ1-2, the V gene TRBV27; D is undetermined. The CDR3 is made up of 14 amino acids. Germline V gene sequence: CDR1 MNHEY, CDR2 SMNVEV (reference sequence). V was cut by 2 bases and J by 6 bases, with 13 bases left in between. The CDR3 DNA sequence: TGTGCCAGCAGTTTAAGCTCGGGGTTCGATGGCTACACCTTC. The encoded protein is CASSLSSGFDGYTF.

The V and J genes are TRBV4-3 and TRBJ2-3; 7 positions match TRBD2. The CDR3 extends over 18 amino acids. Losses at the gene ends were 0 bases for V and 0 bases for J; bases not matched to a gene: 9. Per the germline V gene, CDR1 is LGHNA and CDR2 is YSLEER. Here the CDR3 reads CASSQDWPGGASTDTQYF. The CDR3 DNA follows: TGCGCCAGCAGCCAAGATTGGCCGGGGGGAGCTAGCACAGATACGCAGTATTTT.

This clonotype was counted a few times. This sequence joins TRBV5-1 and TRBJ2-7; 8 nucleotides line up with TRBD1. The V gene's germline CDR1 is SGHRS and CDR2 YFSETQ. The CDR3 extends over 14 amino acids. V dropped 4 bases and J dropped 7; count of bases not matched to a gene: 10. The CDR3, as DNA: TGCGCCAGCAGCCTTACGCGACAGGGGAAAGAGCAGTACTTC. It translates to CASSLTRQGKEQYF.

The rearrangement uses TRBV6-2 or TRBV6-3 and TRBJ2-2; no firm D call. Trimming stripped 6 bases from V and 1 base from J, with 12 bases between. The CDR3 covers 15 residues. Per germline, CDR1 MNHEY and CDR2 SVGEGT. CDR3 sequence (DNA): TGTGCCAGCAGCAGGAAAGGCTTGAACACCGGGGAGCTGTTTTTT. Translating it yields CASSRKGLNTGELFF.

Turning to this clonotype: A single base separates this from a much larger clone, so it may be a read error. The chain recombines TRBV6-6 with TRBJ1-2; 10 bases are shared with TRBD1. The germline V gene encodes CDR1 MNHNY and CDR2 SVGAGI (reference sequence). The CDR3 sequence is 14 residues long. The CDR3 DNA is TGTACCAGCACCCCACCGGGACAGGGGATCGGCTACACCTTC. Its translation is CTSTPPGQGIGYTF.

V usage is TRBV6-2 or TRBV6-3 and J usage is TRBJ2-2, with TRBD2 as a possible D gene (6 bases). V was pared by 2 bases and J by 9 bases, with 10 bases between. This CDR3 is built from 13 residues. Germline values: CDR1 MNHEY, CDR2 SVGEGT. The CDR3 DNA reads TGTGCCAGCAGTTACCCTAGCGAAAGGGAGCTGTTTTTT. Translation: CASSYPSERELFF.

The V gene is TRBV3-1, the J gene TRBJ2-7, with 10 bases matching TRBD2. J lost 3 bases, V lost 6 bases, and 8 bases had no gene match. CDR1 and CDR2 (germline): LGHDT, YNNKEL (reference sequence). CDR3 length: 15 residues. CDR3 protein: CASSPGLAERYEQYF. CDR3 coding DNA: TGTGCCAGCAGTCCCGGACTAGCGGAACGCTACGAGCAGTACTTC.

CDR3: CASSWTGTGITGKQYV. The CDR3 DNA reads TGTGCCAGCAGTTGGACCGGGACAGGGATCACGGGGAAGCAGTACGTC. J is TRBJ2-7 and V is TRBV6-6, with 9 bases aligning to TRBD1. CDR3 size: 16 residues. The V gene's germline CDR1 is MNHNY and CDR2 SVGAGI (reference sequence). V was pared by 4 bases and J by 8 bases, with 15 bases of the junction left unmatched.

This clonotype was observed a handful of times. The J gene is TRBJ2-1, the V gene TRBV19; TRBD2 agrees at 12 bases. Unmatched junction bases numbered 2, after V lost 6 bases and J lost 5 bases. This CDR3 region has 14 residues. The germline V gene has CDR1 LNHDA and CDR2 SQIVND (reference sequence). The CDR3 DNA reads TGTGCCAGTAGGGCTAGCGGGGGGGACAATGAGCAGTTCTTC. Its protein is CASRASGGDNEQFF.

The J gene is TRBJ1-2, the V gene TRBV7-9; weak D call: TRBD1 (5 bases). V lost 4 bases and J 1 base, leaving 13 bases between the germline ends. The CDR3 consists of 15 residues. Germline CDR1 SEHNR, CDR2 FQNEAQ (reference sequence). The chain's CDR3 is CASSSGDVLNYGYTF. The DNA for the CDR3 is TGTGCCAGCAGCTCCGGGGACGTCCTTAACTATGGCTACACCTTC.

This sequence joins TRBV7-2 and TRBJ2-7, with TRBD1 matching 10 bases. Trimming at V came to 0 bases and at J to 6 bases, leaving 2 bases not matched to a gene. The CDR3 has 14 residues. Germline V lookup: CDR1 SGHTA, CDR2 FQGNSA. The CDR3 nucleotides read TGTGCCAGCAGCTTAGCCGGGACAGGGGTCGAGCAGTACTTC. The encoded protein is CASSLAGTGVEQYF. The entire variable domain, with the rest obtained from reference TRBV7-2 and TRBJ2-7, is as follows: GAGVSQSPSNKVTEKGKDVELRCDPISGHTALYWYRQSLGQGLEFLIYFQGNSAPDKSGLPSDRFSAERTGGSVSTLTIQRTQQEDSAVYLCASSLAGTGVEQYFGPGTRLTVT.